The 22 T cell receptor beta chains reported below all come from one sample, sequenced in a study of blood T cell repertoires in COVID-19. This table comes from immunoSEQ multiplex PCR, and its TCRdb copy is limited to in-frame clones, with some not included. This sample yields some 320,000 clones, of which around 92% are seen a single time; roughly 10% belongs to the top ten. The sequencing sample was made of peripheral blood. Receptors originate from a woman aged 25 to 39 with COVID-19, enrolled during active disease.

CDR3 sequence (DNA): TGTGCCAGCAGCTTGTATCCGGGGGGGGCCCACAATGAGCAGTTCTTC. Its protein is CASSLYPGGAHNEQFF. The chain carries TRBV5-4 and TRBJ2-1; 8 bases line up with TRBD2. V lost 1 base and J lost 5; bases outside the gene matches: 8. This CDR3 comprises 16 residues. Per the germline V gene, CDR1 is SGHNT and CDR2 is YYREEE (reference sequence).

The J gene is TRBJ2-7, the V gene TRBV29-1; 10 bases agree with TRBD1. The germline CDR1 and CDR2 sequences are SQVTM and ANQGSEA. The CDR3 length is 14 residues. V lost 6 bases to trimming and J lost 5 bases; unmatched junction nucleotides: 10. CDR3 DNA: TGCAGCGTGGAGGGAGGGACAGGGGTCCACGAGCAGTACTTC. It is translated as CSVEGGTGVHEQYF.

The genes are TRBV6-5 and TRBJ1-6, with a weak D call TRBD1 (6 bases). The CDR3 spans 13 residues. Germline CDR1 and CDR2: MNHEY and SVGAGI. The CDR3 nucleotides read TGTGCGACCGCAGGGGACATAAATTCACCCCTCCACTTT. Protein sequence: CATAGDINSPLHF.

A remark on this clone: Within the sample, other DNA sequences also encode this same CDR3. The chain joins TRBV2 to TRBJ1-1; tentative D call: TRBD1 (6 bases). The length of the CDR3 is 14 residues. Between the trimmed V and J ends, which lost 7 bases and 1 base, there was a span of 13 bases. CDR1 SNHLY and CDR2 FYNNEI come from the germline V gene. The CDR3 DNA follows: TGTGCCAGCACCCCAGACAGGCCGAACACTGAAGCTTTCTTT. This translates into CASTPDRPNTEAFF.

This chain connects TRBV27 to TRBJ1-5; possible D gene TRBD1, 5 bases. V lost 6 bases and J lost 6, with 9 bases in between. The CDR3 is 12 residues long. In germline, CDR1 is MNHEY, CDR2 SMNVEV (reference sequence). The CDR3 region is CASRGVSQPQHF. DNA of the CDR3: TGTGCCAGCAGAGGGGTTAGTCAGCCCCAGCATTTT.

The V and J genes are TRBV19 and TRBJ2-2, with D possibly TRBD1 on 5 matching bases. The V gene's germline CDR1 is LNHDA and CDR2 SQIVND (reference sequence). The CDR3 loop spans 15 amino acids. V shed 7 bases and J shed 4 bases, with 16 bases lying between them. CDR3 DNA sequence: TGTGCCAGTAAGGGAAACCAGGGTCCCACCGGGGAGCTGTTTTTT. As protein: CASKGNQGPTGELFF.

The chain recombines TRBV6-1 with TRBJ1-5; D may be TRBD1 (5 bases). Germline V CDR1 and CDR2: MNHNS, SASEGT. The CDR3 has 13 residues. Trimming took 2 bases from V and 7 from J, leaving 9 bases between them. For the CDR3, the DNA is TGTGCCAGCAGTGAATGGAAGGGGCAGCCCCAGCATTTT. Protein sequence: CASSEWKGQPQHF.

The table lists this clone with a few counts. This chain links TRBV7-9 with TRBJ2-5; D is undetermined. The germline gives CDR1 SEHNR, CDR2 FQNEAQ (reference sequence). Trimming shortened V by 5 bases and J by 7 bases, and 17 bases separated the two germline ends. This CDR3 has 14 amino acids. The CDR3 DNA is TGTGCCAGCAGCCCACCGACCGGAGATGTGACCCAGTACTTC. The encoded protein is CASSPPTGDVTQYF.

This clone came up once. V is TRBV5-4 and J is TRBJ2-5; D may be TRBD1 (5 bases). V was pared by 2 bases and J by 1 base, with 9 bases between. CDR3 length: 14 amino acids. Per the germline V gene, CDR1 is SGHNT and CDR2 is YYREEE (reference sequence). CDR3 protein: CASSFGHFQETQYF. CDR3 bases: TGTGCCAGCAGCTTCGGACACTTCCAAGAGACCCAGTACTTC.

V is TRBV27 and J is TRBJ1-6, with D unresolved. CDR1 is MNHEY, CDR2 SMNVEV, per germline (reference sequence). This CDR3 spans 13 amino acids. V dropped 0 bases and J dropped 9 bases, with 6 bases sitting between them. CDR3 DNA: TGTGCCAGCAGTTTATCCTCACTTTCACCCCTCCACTTT. Translation: CASSLSSLSPLHF.

A remark on this clone: This same CDR3 is encoded by further DNA sequences in the sample. The rearrangement uses TRBV5-1 and TRBJ1-5; possibly TRBD1 for D (5 bases). The CDR3 runs 15 residues. Looked up from germline, CDR1 is SGHRS and CDR2 is YFSETQ. Trimming took 1 base from V and 0 from J, leaving 8 bases between them. The DNA for the CDR3 is TGCGCCAGCAGCTTGACAGGCTATAGCAATCAGCCCCAGCATTTT. It encodes CASSLTGYSNQPQHF. Together with reference TRBV5-1 and TRBJ1-5, the CDR3 gives the full variable domain: KAGVTQTPRYLIKTRGQQVTLSCSPISGHRSVSWYQQTPGQGLQFLFEYFSETQRNKGNFPGRFSGRQFSNSRSEMNVSTLELGDSALYLCASSLTGYSNQPQHFGDGTRLSIL.

J is TRBJ1-2 and V is TRBV5-1; no firm D call. The CDR3 has 13 residues. Trimming took off 0 bases at V and 4 bases at J, with 7 bases between the two ends. Germline V gene sequence: CDR1 SGHRS, CDR2 YFSETQ. CDR3 in DNA: TGCGCCAGCAGCTTGGCCCCGGTCTATGGCTACACCTTC. As protein: CASSLAPVYGYTF.

The gene calls are TRBV5-1 and TRBJ2-3, with 12 bases identical to TRBD2. The trim removed 0 bases at V and 3 bases at J, leaving 8 bases unmatched. Germline V gene lookup returns CDR1 SGHRS and CDR2 YFSETQ. The CDR3 is 18 residues long. CDR3 nucleotide sequence: TGCGCCAGCAGCTTGGCCAGGGGGACTAGCGGGCTGACAGATACGCAGTATTTT. Protein product: CASSLARGTSGLTDTQYF.

This clone has only one observation. The chain joins TRBV7-2 to TRBJ2-1; 9 nucleotides line up with TRBD1. The CDR3 sequence is 15 residues long. Trimming took 5 bases from V and 4 from J; bases not matched to a gene: 6. Germline V gene sequence: CDR1 SGHTA, CDR2 FQGNSA. Written as DNA, the CDR3 is TGTGCCAGCAGCGGCCGGGACAGGGATTACAATGAGCAGTTCTTC. It yields the protein CASSGRDRDYNEQFF.

This chain joins TRBV4-2 and TRBJ1-2; tentatively, D is TRBD1 (6 bases). Germline V gene lookup returns CDR1 LGHNA and CDR2 YNFKEQ. The CDR3 length is 16 residues. The germline V and J ends were trimmed by 1 base and 5 bases, with 17 bases remaining between them. In DNA, the CDR3 is TGTGCCAGCAGCCAAGGGGGCGGGGGCCAGGGGTATGGCTACACCTTC. Residues: CASSQGGGGQGYGYTF.

This clone occurred a few times. CDR3 sequence reads: CASSYDRGPLNEQYF. The DNA for the CDR3 is TGTGCCAGCAGCTATGACAGGGGGCCTCTTAACGAGCAGTACTTC. The V gene is TRBV7-9, the J gene TRBJ2-7, with 10 bases identical to TRBD1. The CDR3 has 15 amino acids. Germline-derived CDR1 and CDR2 are SEHNR and FQNEAQ (reference sequence). The trim removed 4 bases at V and 5 bases at J, leaving 8 bases unmatched.

J is TRBJ1-1 and V is TRBV19, with a possible D match to TRBD1 (6 bases). V lost 6 bases, J lost 8 bases, and 10 bases lay in between. CDR1 and CDR2 from the germline V gene are LNHDA and SQIVND (reference sequence). The CDR3 runs 11 residues. CDR3 sequence reads: CASSGQIEAFF. CDR3 DNA: TGTGCCAGTAGCGGACAGATAGAAGCTTTCTTT.

This chain joins TRBV19 and TRBJ2-5; tentatively, D is TRBD1 (6 bases). V lost 5 bases, J lost 6 bases, and 19 bases lay in between. Germline CDR1 reads LNHDA; CDR2 reads SQIVND (reference sequence). CDR3 length: 15 amino acids. CDR3 bases: TGTGCCAGTAGTCGGTCGGACAGTACGGGAAAGACCCAGTACTTC. It encodes CASSRSDSTGKTQYF.

V is TRBV19 and J is TRBJ1-1, with 8 bases identical to TRBD1. With V trimmed by 1 base and J by 3 bases, 4 bases remained unmatched. Looked up from germline, CDR1 is LNHDA and CDR2 is SQIVND (reference sequence). The CDR3 has 15 amino acids. The CDR3 DNA sequence: TGTGCCAGTAGTATAGGGCAGGGGGCGGACACTGAAGCTTTCTTT. This gives the protein CASSIGQGADTEAFF.

The V call is TRBV27, the J call TRBJ1-1, with 9 bases aligning to TRBD1. After removal of 8 bases from V and 5 bases from J, the junction contained 9 bases not matched to a gene. CDR3 length equals 14 residues. Per the germline V gene, CDR1 is MNHEY and CDR2 is SMNVEV (reference sequence). DNA of the CDR3: TGTGCCAGCGGACCTGACAGGGGGAGGACTGAAGCTTTCTTT. This gives the protein CASGPDRGRTEAFF.

The chain has TRBV21-1 and TRBJ1-5. TRBV21-1 is a listed pseudogene. This CDR3 has 12 residues. CDR3 DNA sequence: TGTGCCAGCAGCAAAGAGAGTAAGCCCCAGCATTTT. Translated: CASSKESKPQHF.

CDR3 in amino acids: CASSLYRVWSSTDTQYF. The CDR3 DNA is TGTGCCAGCAGCCTTTACAGGGTTTGGAGTAGCACAGATACGCAGTATTTT. V and J are TRBV14 and TRBJ2-3, with TRBD1 as a possible D gene (6 bases). Trimming took 4 bases from V and 0 from J, leaving 17 bases between them. Germline lookup yields CDR1 SGHDN and CDR2 FVKESK. The CDR3 runs 17 residues.